The following is a T cell receptor (beta chain) sequence with its context. No antigen is known for it. This table comes from immunoSEQ multiplex PCR, and its TCRdb copy is limited to in-frame clones, with some not included. This repertoire shows 98,000 or so clones, 90% to 96% found once; its top ten account for around 0.65%. The sample is drawn from a study of cytomegalovirus exposure and HLA in healthy donors. Looked up from germline, CDR1 is SGHRS and CDR2 is YFSETQ. V lost 1 base to trimming and J lost 0 bases, with 11 bases between them. The CDR3 length is 16 residues. Points from the study as a whole: CMV antigen specificity of a few CMV-associated chains was confirmed in vitro. Published work reported that the classifier diagnosed cytomegalovirus status with high specificity and sensitivity. It was found in a later analysis that first-cohort TCR clusters tended to co-occur in the 130 or so validation repertoires.

The gene calls are TRBV5-1 and TRBJ1-5; no reliable D call. The specimen was PBMCs. This TCR came from a woman under 30 in good health and CMV-seronegative. The CDR3 DNA reads as TGCGCCAGCAGCTTGACCCCGGCGGGTAGCAATCAGCCCCAGCATTTT. Translating it yields CASSLTPAGSNQPQHF.